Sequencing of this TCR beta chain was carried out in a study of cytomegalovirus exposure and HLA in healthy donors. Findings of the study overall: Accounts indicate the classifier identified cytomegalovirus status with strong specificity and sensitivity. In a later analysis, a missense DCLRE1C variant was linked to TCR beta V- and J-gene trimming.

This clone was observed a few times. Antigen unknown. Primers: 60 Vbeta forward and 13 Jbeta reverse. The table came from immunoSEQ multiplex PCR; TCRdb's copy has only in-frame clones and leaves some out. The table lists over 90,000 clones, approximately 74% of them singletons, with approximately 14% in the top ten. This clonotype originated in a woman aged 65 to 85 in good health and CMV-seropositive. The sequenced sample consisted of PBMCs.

CDR3 region: CASRQRLNSYEQYF. The CDR3 DNA is TGTGCCAGCAGGCAGCGGTTAAACTCCTACGAGCAGTACTTC. The V and J genes are TRBV28 and TRBJ2-7, with D possibly TRBD2 on 5 matching bases. V lost 6 bases and J 0 bases, leaving 12 bases between the germline ends. Germline CDR1 is MDHEN and CDR2 is SYDVKM. CDR3 length equals 14 residues.